Presented here are 9 T cell receptor beta chains from one specimen sequenced in a study of T cell responses to AZD1222 COVID-19 vaccine. Here immunoSEQ multiplex PCR was the method, and the copy in TCRdb shows in-frame clones only, minus some. The sample gives fewer than 100,000 clones, approximately 92% of which show up once; 12% is in the top ten. The sample consisted of peripheral blood, taken on day 0 of AZD1222 vaccination. The receptors originated from an adult in good health.

J is TRBJ1-1 and V is TRBV2; 9 bases map to TRBD1. The CDR3 has 14 residues. The germline gives CDR1 SNHLY, CDR2 FYNNEI. The trim removed 4 bases at V and 8 bases at J, leaving 8 bases unmatched. CDR3 coding DNA: TGTGCCAGCAGTGTACGGACAGGGGAATCCGAAGCTTTCTTT. As protein: CASSVRTGESEAFF.

J is TRBJ2-2 and V is TRBV7-2; a possible D gene is TRBD1 (5 bases). CDR1 and CDR2 from the germline V gene are SGHTA and FQGNSA. Trimming took off 5 bases at V and 5 bases at J, with 15 bases between the two ends. The length of the CDR3 is 15 residues. CDR3 loop: CASSRAFKGTGELFF. The CDR3 DNA sequence: TGTGCCAGCAGCCGGGCCTTTAAGGGGACCGGGGAGCTGTTTTTT.

The genes are TRBV30 and TRBJ2-6, with TRBD1 identical over 7 bases. This CDR3 comprises 15 residues. The V gene's germline CDR1 is GTSNPN and CDR2 SVGIG (reference sequence). V was clipped by 8 bases and J by 4 bases; unmatched bases: 11. Here the CDR3 DNA reads TGTGCCCGCAATAGAGGGGGCTCCGGGGCCAACGTCCTGACTTTC. Protein product: CARNRGGSGANVLTF.

By proportion, this clone is medium-sized. The V and J genes are TRBV27 and TRBJ2-2; 7 bases agree with TRBD2. V lost 7 bases and J lost 4; bases outside the gene matches: 12. Germline V CDR1 and CDR2: MNHEY, SMNVEV (reference sequence). The CDR3 spans 16 residues. Here the CDR3 reads CASTHLQAGSTGELFF. CDR3 bases: TGTGCCAGCACTCACCTCCAAGCGGGAAGCACCGGGGAGCTGTTTTTT.

The rearrangement uses TRBV12-3 or TRBV12-4 and TRBJ1-3; D gene uncertain. V was cut by 5 bases and J by 2 bases, with 7 bases left in between. This CDR3 has 13 residues. The CDR3 DNA is TGTGCCAGCAGTAGGACGGCTGGAAACACCATATATTTT. Amino acid sequence: CASSRTAGNTIYF.

This clone was counted once. This chain connects TRBV2 to TRBJ1-2; 9 bases align to TRBD1. CDR1 and CDR2 (germline): SNHLY, FYNNEI. V lost 11 bases to trimming and J lost 4 bases; unmatched junction nucleotides: 11. The CDR3 runs 14 residues. This chain's CDR3 is CARRPTGGPYGYTF. In DNA, the CDR3 is TGTGCCCGTAGACCGACAGGGGGACCCTATGGCTACACCTTC.

This clone was seen just once. The J gene is TRBJ2-5, the V gene TRBV12-5; D is unresolved. The germline V gene has CDR1 LGHNT and CDR2 FRNRAP. CDR3 length equals 17 residues. The germline V and J ends were trimmed by 0 bases and 4 bases, with 18 bases remaining between them. In DNA, the CDR3 is TGTGCTAGTGGTTTGGTAATGTTAGAAGGGTCGAGAGAGACCCAGTACTTC. It is translated as CASGLVMLEGSRETQYF.

The chain is built from TRBV4-1 and TRBJ2-2, with TRBD2 matching 14 bases. The ends lost 3 bases at V and 2 bases at J; junction bases unmatched: 5. CDR3 size: 18 residues. CDR1 MGHRA and CDR2 YSYEKL come from the germline V gene. In nucleotides, the CDR3 is TGCGCCAGCAGCCAGGGCGGACTAGCGGGAGGTAACACCGGGGAGCTGTTTTTT. Amino acid sequence: CASSQGGLAGGNTGELFF.

The rearrangement links TRBV6-5 to TRBJ1-4; the match to TRBD1 covers 8 bases. Trimming at V came to 5 bases and at J to 8 bases, leaving 10 bases not matched to a gene. Germline V gene sequence: CDR1 MNHEY, CDR2 SVGAGI. The CDR3 contains 15 residues. In DNA, the CDR3 is TGTGCCAGCAGTAGAGACAGGGGAACCACGGAAAAACTGTTTTTT. Amino acids: CASSRDRGTTEKLFF.